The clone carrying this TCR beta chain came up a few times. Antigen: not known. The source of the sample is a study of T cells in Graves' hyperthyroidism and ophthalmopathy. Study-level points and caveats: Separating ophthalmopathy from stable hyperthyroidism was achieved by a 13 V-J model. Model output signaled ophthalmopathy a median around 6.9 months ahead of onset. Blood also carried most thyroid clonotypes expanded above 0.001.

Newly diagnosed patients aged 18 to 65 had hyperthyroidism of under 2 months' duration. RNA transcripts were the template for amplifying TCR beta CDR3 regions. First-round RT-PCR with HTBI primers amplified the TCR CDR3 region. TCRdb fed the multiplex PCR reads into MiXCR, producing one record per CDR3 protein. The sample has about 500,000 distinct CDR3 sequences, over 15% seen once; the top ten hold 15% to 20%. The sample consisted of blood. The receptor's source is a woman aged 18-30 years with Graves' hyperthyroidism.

The CDR3 protein is CASSLARTGSPILDEQFF. CDR3 coding DNA: TGCGCCAGCAGCTTGGCGCGAACTGGAAGCCCCATTCTGGATGAGCAGTTCTTC. The J gene is TRBJ2-1, the V gene TRBV5-1; D call uncertain. V gave up 0 bases and J gave up 8 bases, with 24 bases separating them. The CDR3 has 18 amino acids. CDR1 and CDR2 from the germline V gene are SGHRS and YFSETQ.